This is a list of T cell receptor beta chains from one sample in a study of T cell responses to AZD1222 COVID-19 vaccine. TCRdb keeps only in-frame clones here, not all; method: immunoSEQ multiplex PCR. This table holds approximately 130,000 clones, 89% found once. The sequences come from peripheral blood, collected 28 days after the second AZD1222 dose. The receptor set was obtained from an adult who received the AZD1222 COVID-19 vaccine. The CDR3 runs from the conserved cysteine through the conserved F or W. Fields, in order: CDR3 length, V gene, J gene, CDR3 protein.

14	TRBV7-9	TRBJ2-1	CASSFGGSPNEQFF
15	TRBV6-1	TRBJ1-2	CASSEPGQGAHGYTF
15	TRBV5-1	TRBJ1-5	CASSLAAGDNQPQHF
14	TRBV7-9	TRBJ1-2	CASSSQTTNYGYTF
16	TRBV6-1	TRBJ2-3	CASSEPEVAVAVTQYF
17	TRBV6-1	TRBJ2-3	CASSKAPTSGRTDTQYF
16	TRBV3-1/TRBV3-2	TRBJ1-4	CASSQASGATNEKLFF
13	TRBV10-3	TRBJ1-1	CAISDRVNTEAFF
16	TRBV11-2	TRBJ1-4	CASSRGGLATNEKLFF
14	TRBV6-5	TRBJ1-3	CASSQGAGGNTIYF
12	TRBV29-1	TRBJ2-7	CSVEVRGGEQYF
20	TRBV3-1/TRBV3-2	TRBJ2-1	CASSQEGGLAGIRSYNEQFF
15	TRBV5-6	TRBJ1-6	CASSRIELRDSPLHF
14	TRBV6-5	TRBJ1-1	CASSKTGRATEAFF
14	TRBV18	TRBJ1-1	CASSPGTANTEAFF
15	TRBV5-1	TRBJ2-1	CASKLAGTGIGEQFF
11	TRBV6-6	TRBJ2-7	CASRQYGEQYF
12	TRBV2	TRBJ2-1	CASSADRGEQFF
12	TRBV12-3/TRBV12-4	TRBJ1-2	CASSRDSYGYTF
12	TRBV27	TRBJ1-5	CASNQGGQPQHF